The entry below describes one T cell receptor beta chain. The antigen is not known. The data originate from a study of response to subunit inactivated influenza vaccine. Germline CDR1 and CDR2: SGHRS and YFSETQ. V was clipped by 0 bases and J by 0 bases, with 10 bases between them. The CDR3 sequence is 17 residues long. Study-level findings and limits: Authors suggested each seasonal flu vaccination may recruit only limited numbers of new T cells.

TCRdb independently ran MiXCR on the RT-PCR reads; one entry per CDR3 protein. The profile shows more than 450,000 distinct CDR3 sequences, 6.5% to 8% of them singletons. The receptor was isolated from a man in his fifties or sixties who received an inactivated influenza vaccine. The V gene is TRBV5-1, the J gene TRBJ1-6, with D unclear. Sequenced material: PBMCs from blood, taken 23 to 25 months after vaccination. This CDR3 is CASSLARTNSYNSPLHF. In nucleotides, the CDR3 is TGCGCCAGCAGCTTGGCCAGAACGAACTCCTATAATTCACCCCTCCACTTT.